A single T cell receptor beta chain is shown here with its context. The target of this receptor is not known. The sample holds no much larger clone one base away, and base qualities are not on file. The data derive from a study of cytomegalovirus exposure and HLA in healthy donors (TCRdb year 2017). For context, the study as a whole: In an earlier analysis of 587 of the donors, less than 350 Gb of sequence data and just under 120 million unique TCR beta sequences from 150 million to 200 million T cells were reported. An early release that covered some 640 HLA-typed donors contained about 290 gigabases of sequencing data and some 87 million unique TCR sequences. The genetic ancestry cluster associated with self-reported Caucasian donors included 81% of the roughly 360 genotyped donors. The study was designed to test whether signatures of past pathogen exposure could be identified by cataloging public T cell receptors. Using immunosequencing, the study profiled T cell repertoires from about 610 subjects and related those repertoires to cytomegalovirus serostatus. Along with the roughly 670-subject first cohort, a separate validation cohort of over a hundred different subjects was used. The study combined high-throughput TCR immunosequencing, statistical association of individual TCRs with disease status, and machine learning to predict cytomegalovirus infection status. In a later analysis, previously published TCR beta repertoires from fewer than 750 donors were re-analyzed and high-resolution HLA genotyping was added so that TCR occurrence patterns could be studied. Rather than drawing on any new phenotypic data, the later analysis identified candidate immune exposures from TCR beta sequences and the way those sequences occurred across donors. To decide whether each TCR beta V gene segment behaved as functional or pseudogenic, an earlier analysis of nearly 600 of the donors relied on high-throughput TCR beta sequencing. Donor age, sex, ethnicity and CMV serostatus were compiled alongside the repertoire data. Genome-wide SNP genotypes for about 60% of the roughly 670 donors were used in a later genetic analysis, which treated that subset as a discovery cohort. All discovery cohort repertoires had been generated on a single sequencing platform. Both class I and class II loci were covered by HLA typing, at four-digit resolution. Typing coverage varied by locus: about 620-640 donors for A, B, C, DRB1 and DQB1; approximately 520 for DQA1; over 600 for DPA1; under 490 for DPB1. Because of strong linkage in the cohort, a handful of DR-DQ haplotypes were treated as single units for association and clustering. Among 350 to 400 genotyped donors of the cohort, an average of 235,054 unique TCR beta nucleotide sequences were sequenced per donor, roughly a sixth of them non-productive.

Broader findings and caveats from the paper: In a later genetic analysis, a missense DCLRE1C variant was associated with V-gene and J-gene trimming of TCR beta chains, and the association was replicated in an independent cohort. A cluster of highly shared sequence variants was judged likely to represent a technical artifact of the sequencing pipeline. A later analysis associated about 17,000 TCR beta sequences with specific HLA alleles at a false discovery rate of 0.05. Correlated functional status among segregating V segments might reflect linkage disequilibrium, but an unknown experimental factor could not be ruled out. A few of the identified cytomegalovirus-associated TCR beta chains were confirmed in vitro to be specific for cytomegalovirus antigens. Immune exposure information for the cohort was limited to CMV serostatus. Assigning TCR associations to individual alleles was difficult when HLA alleles, especially DR and DQ, strongly co-occurred. Sequencing depth was assumed to be roughly uniform across donors in the presence/absence analyses, though that assumption may not hold. Because the 87-base-pair reads could not distinguish some IMGT-functional V segments, including TRBV6-2 and TRBV6-3, those segments were excluded. In an earlier analysis of more than 450 of the donors, most TCR beta V segments were observed in productive rearrangements about 87% or about 30% of the time, broadly matching IMGT annotations. According to a later analysis, most CMV-associated TCR beta chains appeared to be HLA-restricted, and the HLA associations seemed to be driven largely by CMV exposure. Cytomegalovirus status was reported to be diagnosed by the classifier with high specificity and sensitivity in both the original and validation cohorts. Because counts were too low, some 16 rarely observed V segments, including chromosome 9 orphons, were excluded from the earlier analysis of 587 of the donors. According to a later analysis, TCR association rates differed among HLA loci, with DRB1 alleles showing the most associated TCRs and HLA-C alleles showing the fewest. Compared with the roughly 700-donor mean, donors in an Asian-associated ancestry cluster had fewer N-insertions in productive TCRs, according to a later genetic analysis. It was suggested by the authors that the approach could potentially be generalized to other disease states and immunological phenotypes. Because HLA typing was missing for some donors at each locus, association tests included only the typed subset. According to a later analysis, parvovirus B19, influenza, CMV and Epstein-Barr virus appeared linked to several top co-occurrence clusters. A further reported finding was that TCR beta sequences accurately predicted the HLA-A and HLA-B alleles for most subjects in the first cohort. Most TCR sequences were seen in very few donors, while some public TCRs were found in many individuals. The study listed 150 to 200 TCR beta chains as associated with cytomegalovirus. The cohort was sequenced for TCR beta chains only, and without alpha or paired-chain data the features that could be detected were limited. In a later analysis, HLA-associated TCR beta chains showed more clonal expansion and lower generation probabilities than non-associated chains that were equally common.

Libraries were made using the immunoSEQ multiplex PCR assay. For the multiplex PCR, a mixture combining 60 forward primers for TCR Vbeta segments and 13 reverse primers for TCR Jbeta segments was used. The CDR3 region of rearranged TCR beta genes was amplified from genomic DNA with a multiplex PCR assay. On the Illumina HiSeq System, the amplified TCR beta libraries were sequenced as 87-base-pair reads. Per the authors' processing: A later analysis counted tens of millions of unique TCR beta chains across the 650 to 700 repertoires, and roughly 9.9 million of these chains were shared by at least two donors. Raw reads were error-corrected and collapsed into unique sequences with a nearest-neighbor algorithm that merged closely related sequences to remove PCR and sequencing errors. CDR3 sequences were aligned to IMGT reference sequences to assign V, D and J gene segments. For a sequence to be retained, a match of at least six nucleotides to both a V gene segment and a J gene segment was required. Rearrangements were called productive when the CDR3 lacked stop codons and stayed in frame with V and J; all others were non-productive. CDR3 was defined by IMGT convention, running from the second conserved V-encoded cysteine to the conserved J-encoded phenylalanine. The earlier analysis of 500 to 750 of the donors excluded any sequence lacking an unambiguous match to a single V gene segment. An earlier analysis of 500 to 700 of the donors classified V segments as functional when productive rearrangements were above 56.7% and as segregating when the standard deviation between donors was above 5%. A statistical classification framework was built to diagnose cytomegalovirus status from the catalog of TCR beta chain sequences. V and J gene assignment, in a later analysis, came from comparing TCR nucleotide sequences with IMGT/GENE-DB human TR gene sequences. A later analysis assigned CDR3 sequences and most-parsimonious VDJ recombination scenarios with the TCRdist pipeline. A later analysis defined each TCR beta chain by its CDR3 amino acid sequence plus V-gene family, and excluded reads lacking a unique V-gene family. A later analysis removed 550 to 700 highly shared, low-generation-probability nucleotide sequences to deal with suspected cross-contamination and a sequencing artifact. In a later analysis, a clonal expansion index for each public chain was calculated from normalized within-repertoire ranks of inferred template counts. In a later analysis, generation probabilities were computed with a VDJ recombination model fitted to out-of-frame rearrangements, and the resulting probabilities were checked against IGoR. In a later analysis, hypergeometric tests were used to score TCR-TCR, TCR-HLA and TCR-CMV co-occurrence, with a repertoire-size bias correction applied to TCR pairs. In a later analysis, false discovery rates were estimated by permuting HLA or CMV assignments 20 times. In a later analysis, co-occurring TCRs were grouped with DBSCAN, and TCRdist sequence similarity was added when clustering was performed within HLA-allele-positive subsets. Repertoires with fewer than 30,000 or more than 120,000 public chains, plus five repertoires with anomalous nucleotide sharing, were excluded from co-occurrence clustering. Held by TCRdb, this immuneACCESS table contains in-frame sequences only and omits some clones. Under half of the omission traces to an unresolved V gene where checked; the cause of the rest is unknown. V and J calls and clone size are as listed in that table; D and trimming were resolved from the DNA. The table for this sample lists around 150,000 clones; around 80% of them were counted only once. The top ten clones comprise more than 1.5% of the sample.

The cohort consisted of hundreds of healthy bone marrow donors. At the time of sampling, every cohort member was nominally healthy, though immune exposures that went unrecorded were likely present. The donor was CMV seronegative and belonged to the group of over 350 seronegative cohort members. A peripheral blood sample was provided by each donor, and peripheral blood mononuclear cells were used for TCR beta sequencing. The Qiagen DNeasy Blood Extraction Kit was used to extract genomic DNA from the blood cell samples. V is trimmed back by 7 bases and J by 0 bases, and the junction contains 5 bases that no gene match accounts for. From cysteine to phenylalanine, the CDR3 is 14 amino acids long. CDR3 DNA only is kept here, 42 bases in frame from base 1. Sequences MNHEY (CDR1) and SVGAGI (CDR2) are obtained from the germline V gene.

The sequence derives from a man younger than 30 in good health and CMV-seronegative. The rearranged chain carries TRBV6-5 and TRBJ2-7; the junction holds 8 bases that match TRBD1. Material for sequencing was PBMCs. The DNA is as follows: TGTGCCAGCAAGACCAGGGGGCACTCCTACGAGCAGTACTTC. The resulting protein is CASKTRGHSYEQYF.